This T cell receptor (beta chain) was captured in a study of blood T cells in healthy people across ages (dated by TCRdb to between 2014 and 2016). Regarding the study in general: In model experiments, template switching captured roughly one uniquely barcoded TCR beta cDNA molecule for every two T cells. The study measured age-related changes in TCR beta repertoire diversity using deep sequencing normalized with unique cDNA molecular identifiers. The donors were split into four age groups: young (average around 15 years), middle-aged (roughly 39), aged (roughly 65) and long-lived (under 85). To avoid experimental bias, donors of different ages were distributed randomly across sequencing lanes. Two additional independent replicas of 1 million unique cDNA reads from the same blood draw were analyzed for two donors (one aged 18 to 30 and one aged 80 or older). Overall study results and their limits: Because profiling used bulk unsorted PBMCs, naive and antigen-experienced compartments could not be compared conclusively. Estimates of total diversity from one million sequenced T cells were regarded as lower bounds and underestimates. Because donor CMV infection status was unknown, age-related changes in expanded clonotypes were potentially confounded. Observed TCR beta diversity per million T cells fell roughly linearly with age, and a significant reduction was already apparent by age about 43. A strong correlation was found between observed TCR beta diversity and the percentage of naive T cells measured by flow cytometry. Compared with the aged group, the long-lived group had more naive CD4+ T cells, fewer expanded clones and increased TCR diversity, a pattern suggesting age selection.

Library method: 5' RACE. TCRdb records Illumina HiSeq 2500 as the sequencer. The second PCR ran for roughly 7 to 11 cycles and used a J-beta primer mix along with a sample-barcoded 5' primer. Each TCR beta cDNA molecule received a unique molecular identifier from a template-switch 5' adaptor carrying 12 random nucleotides. Each sample yielded at least 2.5 million CDR3-containing paired-end reads. The Mint cDNA synthesis kit, primed by a TRBC-specific oligonucleotide, was used to synthesize first-strand cDNA from all RNA. Following uracil-DNA glycosylase treatment, all cDNA underwent a first 18-cycle PCR with the universal primers M1SS and BC2_uni_R. In the paper's pipeline: Each sample was normalized by randomly selecting 1 million high-quality reads, each carrying a distinct molecular identifier. Reads with shared molecular identifiers were discarded instead of being binned into consensus sequences. MiTCR, with a Q25 quality threshold and the strictest error-elimination algorithm, was used for CDR3 identification, clonotype clustering and error correction. A nonparametric unseen species model with Euler transformation was used to estimate lower-bound total TCR beta diversity. TCRdb itself trimmed the public reads at Q25 with fastp, ran MiXCR and retained productive beta chains. Rows with one shared CDR3 protein collapse into an entry with the most common genes and DNA. These V and J calls derive from TCRdb rather than the authors' analysis. Counted in this sample were roughly 790,000 distinct CDR3 sequences; 40% to 45% of them appeared once. The ten top clones hold more than 20% of the sample.

The donors were roughly 40 Caucasian individuals from Russia, aged roughly 6 to 100 years, who were systemically healthy. About 9.8 milliliters of peripheral blood were drawn from each donor into EDTA-treated Vacutainer tubes. Ficoll-Paque density-gradient centrifugation was used to isolate PBMCs, with at least 6.5 million obtained per sample. Trizol reagent was used to extract total RNA from PBMCs, with at least 6 micrograms per sample. Naive CD45RAhigh/CD27high T cell percentages were measured by flow cytometry on a PBMC aliquot from every donor. Points on this clonotype: Its target antigen remains unknown. Base qualities are not provided; no much larger clone lies one nucleotide away.

Sequenced: blood. This TCR came from a woman between 55 and 75 years old in good health.

Read as DNA, the sequence is TGTGCCAGCAGAAAAGGCGAGCGGGGGAGCAATGAGCAGTTCTTC. It specifies CASRKGERGSNEQFF. The chain links TRBV3-1 with TRBJ2-1; the central 8 bases match TRBD2. Reading from cysteine to phenylalanine, the CDR3 counts 15 amino acids. The sequence is cut down to CDR3 DNA, 45 bases in frame from base 1. V is cut back by 6 bases and J by 6 bases, with 10 bases in the junction unmatched. From a lookup of the germline V gene (reference sequence), CDR1 and CDR2 are LGHDT and YNNKEL.